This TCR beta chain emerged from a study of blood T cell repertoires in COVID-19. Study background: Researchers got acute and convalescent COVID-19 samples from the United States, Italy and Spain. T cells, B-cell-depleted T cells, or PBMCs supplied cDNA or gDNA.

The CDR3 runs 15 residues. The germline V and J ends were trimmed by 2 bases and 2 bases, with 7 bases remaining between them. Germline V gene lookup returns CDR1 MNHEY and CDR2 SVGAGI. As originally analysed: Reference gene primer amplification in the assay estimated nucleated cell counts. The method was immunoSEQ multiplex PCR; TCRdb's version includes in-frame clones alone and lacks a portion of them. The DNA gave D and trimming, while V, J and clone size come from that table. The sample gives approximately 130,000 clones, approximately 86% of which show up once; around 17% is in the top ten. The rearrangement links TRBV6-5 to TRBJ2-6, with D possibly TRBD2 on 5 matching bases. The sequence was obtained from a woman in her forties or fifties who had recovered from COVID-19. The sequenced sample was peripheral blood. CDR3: CASSYEGPGANVLTF. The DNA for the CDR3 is TGTGCCAGCAGTTACGAGGGTCCTGGGGCCAACGTCCTGACTTTC.